This T cell receptor (beta chain) was sequenced for a study of T cell clonality in common variable immunodeficiency. General observations from the study: In common variable immunodeficiency, TCR beta chains reportedly carried fewer deletions and N-nucleotide insertions.

This clone showed up just a few times. The target antigen is unknown. The CDR3 extends 3 residues past the end of the read, so its final part is completed from the germline J gene. CVID subjects had received replacement immunoglobulin for at least one year. Only in-frame clones appear in the TCRdb table, and some are missing; sequencing was by immunoSEQ multiplex PCR. The data show 8,500 to 13,000 clones, with none appearing a single time. V was clipped by 0 bases and J by 2 bases; unmatched bases: 6. The CDR3 consists of 16 residues. The germline V gene encodes CDR1 SGHRS and CDR2 YFSETQ. The chain uses TRBV5-1 and TRBJ2-5; 8 nucleotides match TRBD2. The TCR was taken from a human donor with common variable immunodeficiency. Sequencing used peripheral blood mononuclear cells. The CDR3 bases that were read are TGCGCCAGCAGCTTGGGCGCTAGCGGGTTACAAGAGACC. Its translation is CASSLGASGLQET. The full-length CDR3 reads as CASSLGASGLQETQYF.